The rows below give T cell receptor beta chains drawn from one sample of a study of T cells in Graves' hyperthyroidism and ophthalmopathy. TCRdb re-derived calls from the multiplex PCR reads in MiXCR, one entry per CDR3 protein. The table includes around 340,000 distinct CDR3 sequences, 15% to 20% detected once. Sequenced sample: blood. Receptors were obtained from a woman between 50 and 59 years old with Graves' hyperthyroidism. CDR3s include the opening cysteine and the closing phenylalanine or tryptophan. Each record gives: V gene, clone size, D gene, J gene, CDR3 DNA, CDR3 protein. The D gene is left open where the match is weak. The size entry is marked missing in some rows and otherwise reads once, few, many or a size class.

TRBV7-9	-	TRBD2	TRBJ2-1	TGTGCCAGCAGTCGCATATTGGGGAGCGGGAGGGCCAATGAGCAGTTCTTC	CASSRILGSGRANEQFF
TRBV7-9	many	TRBD1	TRBJ1-1	TGTGCCAGCAGCCCAGGGGGCAGGCCCGAGGTGGCTTTCTTT	CASSPGGRPEVAFF
TRBV6-2/TRBV6-3	many	-	TRBJ1-2	TGTGCCAGCAGTCCGTCGACAGAAGGAGCTAACTATGGCTACACCTTC	CASSPSTEGANYGYTF
TRBV7-8	many	-	TRBJ2-1	TGTGCCAGCAGCCCCAAATTGGACCCGACCTACAATGAGCAGTTCTTC	CASSPKLDPTYNEQFF
TRBV6-1	many	TRBD1	TRBJ2-7	TGTGCCAGCAGTAGACGACAGGGACAGGGGGGAAGTTACGAGCAGTACTTC	CASSRRQGQGGSYEQYF
TRBV7-2	-	-	TRBJ2-7	TGTGCCAGCAGCCGGGACTTCCCCTCCTACGAGCAGTACTTC	CASSRDFPSYEQYF
TRBV7-2	many	TRBD2	TRBJ2-3	TGTGCCAGCAGCTTAGATAGCGGGGGTACTTCAGATACGCAGTATTTT	CASSLDSGGTSDTQYF
TRBV10-3	few	TRBD2	TRBJ2-5	TGTGCCATCAGTGACCTTCCTCGGGGGGACCACCAAGAGACCCAGTACTTC	CAISDLPRGDHQETQYF
TRBV6-1	few	TRBD1	TRBJ2-2	TGTGCCAGCAGTTGGACCCGGGACAGGGCCTCCGGGGAGCTGTTTTTT	CASSWTRDRASGELFF
TRBV29-1	-	TRBD1	TRBJ1-2	TGCAGCGTTTGGGACAGGGGGCCTAGCTATGGCTACACCTTC	CSVWDRGPSYGYTF
TRBV28	many	TRBD1	TRBJ2-7	TGTGCCAGTACCTGGACAGGGGACCCCTACGAGCAGTACTTC	CASTWTGDPYEQYF
TRBV12-3/TRBV12-4	few	-	TRBJ2-4	TGTGCCAGCAGTTTCGAGGGAAACATTCAGTACTTC	CASSFEGNIQYF
TRBV19	-	TRBD2	TRBJ2-1	TGTGCCAGTAGTATAAGTGGACCGAGGGGTTTAGCGGGAGTTCTTAATGAGCAGTTCTTC	CASSISGPRGLAGVLNEQFF
TRBV7-9	-	TRBD2	TRBJ2-1	TGTGCCAGCAGCTTAGGCCCGGGAGGCATCGATGGGACTTCAGGCAATGAGCAGTTCTTC	CASSLGPGGIDGTSGNEQFF
TRBV28	many	-	TRBJ1-5	TGTGCCAGCAGTCGCCGACAGGTTAATCAGCCCCAGCATTTT	CASSRRQVNQPQHF
TRBV20-1	-	-	TRBJ2-5	TGCAGTGCTGCCAGGATCGTAGGGCAAGAGACCCAGTACTTC	CSAARIVGQETQYF
TRBV6-1	-	-	TRBJ1-2	TGTGCCAGCAGTCTGGGCGCGGAATATGGCTACACCTTC	CASSLGAEYGYTF
TRBV28	many	-	TRBJ2-7	TGTGCCAGCAGTTTAGAGGGTTACGAGCAGTACTTC	CASSLEGYEQYF
TRBV2	many	-	TRBJ2-1	TGTGCCAGCAGTGTGGCTGGTGACAATGAGCAGTTCTTC	CASSVAGDNEQFF
TRBV12-3/TRBV12-4	-	TRBD1	TRBJ1-2	TGTGCCAGCACAACGGACAGGAAAGGTGGCTACACCTTC	CASTTDRKGGYTF
TRBV27	-	-	TRBJ2-2	TGTGCCAGCACTGCACTCTCCGGGGAGCTGTTTTTT	CASTALSGELFF
TRBV7-9	many	-	TRBJ1-1	TGTGCCAGCAGCTCCCAACCTGTAGGCAACACTGAAGCTTTCTTT	CASSSQPVGNTEAFF
TRBV5-1	many	-	TRBJ2-7	TGCGCCAGCAGCTTCGGTCCCGGAGGAGGCGAGCAGTACTTC	CASSFGPGGGEQYF
TRBV12-3/TRBV12-4	-	-	TRBJ1-2	TGTGCCAGCAGTTTAAGGGCAGCCTATGGCTACACCTTC	CASSLRAAYGYTF
TRBV7-6	-	-	TRBJ1-6	TGTGCCAGCAGCTTATCGACGGCGTATAATTCACCCCTCCACTTT	CASSLSTAYNSPLHF
TRBV7-8	few	-	TRBJ1-4	TGTGCCAGCGCCCCTTGGTCTGGTGAAAAACTGTTTTTT	CASAPWSGEKLFF
TRBV12-3/TRBV12-4	many	-	TRBJ1-6	TGTGCCAGCAGCCGTGTTCTGGGCGAGGGGTCACCCCTCCACTTT	CASSRVLGEGSPLHF
TRBV29-1	few	-	TRBJ2-5	TGCAGCGGGGGGTACAGAAACACAGAGACCCAGTACTTC	CSGGYRNTETQYF
TRBV5-1	-	-	TRBJ2-1	TGCGCCAGCAGCTTGGCCCCCGGCAGGGCGGCGGATGAGCAGTTCTTC	CASSLAPGRAADEQFF
TRBV5-1	few	-	TRBJ2-5	TGCGCCAGCAGCTTGGCGTCCAGGATAGAGACCCAGTACTTC	CASSLASRIETQYF
TRBV27	few	-	TRBJ2-1	TGTGCCAGCACAGGACCGGGCCTGGGGGACAATGAGCAGTTCTTC	CASTGPGLGDNEQFF
TRBV18	few	-	TRBJ2-7	TGTGCCAGCTCACCCGGACCGTTGTACGAGCAGTACTTC	CASSPGPLYEQYF